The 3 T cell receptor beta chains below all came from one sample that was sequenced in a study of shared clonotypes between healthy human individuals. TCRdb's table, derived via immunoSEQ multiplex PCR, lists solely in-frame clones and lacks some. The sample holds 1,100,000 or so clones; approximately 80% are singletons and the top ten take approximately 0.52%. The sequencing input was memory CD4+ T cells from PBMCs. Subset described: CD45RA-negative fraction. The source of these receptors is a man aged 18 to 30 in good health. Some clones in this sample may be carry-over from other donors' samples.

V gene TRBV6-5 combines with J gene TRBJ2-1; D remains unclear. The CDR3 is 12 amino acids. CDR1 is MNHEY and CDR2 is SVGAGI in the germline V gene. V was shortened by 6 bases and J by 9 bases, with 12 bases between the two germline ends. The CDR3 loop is CASRSRSGEQFF. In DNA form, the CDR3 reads TGTGCCAGCAGGTCTAGGTCGGGTGAGCAGTTCTTC.

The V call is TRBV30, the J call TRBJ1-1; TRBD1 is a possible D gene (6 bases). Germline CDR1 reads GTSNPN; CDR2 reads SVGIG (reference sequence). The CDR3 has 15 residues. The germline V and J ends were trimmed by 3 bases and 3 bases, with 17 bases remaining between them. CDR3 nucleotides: TGTGCCTGGAGATCGACCGTGGACAGCTACACTGAAGCTTTCTTT. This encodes CAWRSTVDSYTEAFF.

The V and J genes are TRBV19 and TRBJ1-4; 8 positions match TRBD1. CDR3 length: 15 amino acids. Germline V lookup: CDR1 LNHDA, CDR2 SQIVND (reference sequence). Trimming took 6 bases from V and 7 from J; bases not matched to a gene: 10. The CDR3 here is CASSHPGTGGEKLFF. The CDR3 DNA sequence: TGTGCCAGTAGCCACCCTGGGACAGGAGGTGAAAAACTGTTTTTT.